The clone carrying this TCR beta chain came up once. Clones were read by immunoSEQ multiplex PCR, and TCRdb kept only the in-frame ones, dropping some. The sample carries some 130,000 clones, approximately 84% recorded once. The sample is drawn from a study of T cell responses to AZD1222 COVID-19 vaccine. V lost 7 bases and J 8 bases, leaving 12 bases between the germline ends. Germline V gives CDR1 SQVTM, CDR2 ANQGSEA. The CDR3 extends over 11 amino acids. The gene calls are TRBV29-1 and TRBJ2-1; D possibly corresponds to TRBD2 (6 bases). The TCR originated in an adult in good health. The starting material was peripheral blood, obtained on day 0 of AZD1222 vaccination. The CDR3 sequence is CSAEEGHEQFF. CDR3 nucleotide sequence: TGCAGCGCCGAGGAGGGGCATGAGCAGTTCTTC.